This is a list of T cell receptor beta chains from one sample in a study of T cell responses to AZD1222 COVID-19 vaccine. Measured with immunoSEQ multiplex PCR; TCRdb has only the in-frame clones, and not every one. The data contain 140,000 to 150,000 clones, approximately 90% of them singletons. The sample consisted of peripheral blood, taken 28 days after the second AZD1222 dose. The source of these receptors is an adult who received the AZD1222 COVID-19 vaccine. Both conserved end residues are part of each CDR3. The order of the fields is J gene, V gene, D gene, CDR3 DNA, CDR3 protein. The D gene is left open where the match is weak.

J: TRBJ2-1; V: TRBV7-3; D: TRBD2; DNA: TGTGCCAGCGCCGCGGCGGGAGGGTCCTACAATGAGCAGTTCTTC; CDR3: CASAAAGGSYNEQFF
J: TRBJ2-1; V: TRBV11-2; D: TRBD2; DNA: TGTGCCAGCAGCCCAAGGACTAGTTCCTACAATGAGCAGTTCTTC; CDR3: CASSPRTSSYNEQFF
J: TRBJ1-1; V: TRBV19; D: NA; DNA: TGTGCCAGTACCCATTCGCCCGGGGGGACAGAAGCTTTCTTT; CDR3: CASTHSPGGTEAFF
J: TRBJ1-1; V: TRBV10-3; D: NA; DNA: TGTGCCATCAGTGCCGGGATATCGGGAGAAGCTTTCTTT; CDR3: CAISAGISGEAFF
J: TRBJ2-2; V: TRBV2; D: TRBD1; DNA: TGTGCCAGCCTAGACAGGGGGAACACCGGGGAGCTGTTTTTT; CDR3: CASLDRGNTGELFF
J: TRBJ1-5; V: TRBV28; D: NA; DNA: TGTGCCAGCAGTTTACGCGGTCAAGAGTTAAGCAATCAGCCCCAGCATTTT; CDR3: CASSLRGQELSNQPQHF
J: TRBJ2-2; V: TRBV28; D: NA; DNA: TGTGCCAGCAGTTTCGGCAGACTCACCGGGGAGCTGTTTTTT; CDR3: CASSFGRLTGELFF
J: TRBJ1-1; V: TRBV28; D: NA; DNA: TGTGCCAGCAATCTCCCGGGTGGAAACACTGAAGCTTTCTTT; CDR3: CASNLPGGNTEAFF
J: TRBJ1-2; V: TRBV27; D: NA; DNA: TGTGCCAGCACCCCGGGCCCTAGGGACAAGTACACCTTC; CDR3: CASTPGPRDKYTF
J: TRBJ1-1; V: TRBV21-1; D: NA; DNA: TGTGCCAGCAGGGCCCGACAGGGACGACTGAACACTGAAGCTTTCTTT; CDR3: CASRARQGRLNTEAFF
J: TRBJ1-6; V: TRBV27; D: NA; DNA: TGTGCCAGCAGTTACATGTTTGGGGATTCACCCCTCCACTTT; CDR3: CASSYMFGDSPLHF
J: TRBJ1-5; V: TRBV4-2; D: NA; DNA: TGTGCCAGCAGCCAAGATGATAGGCTTTTGGTTCAGCCCCAGCATTTT; CDR3: CASSQDDRLLVQPQHF
J: TRBJ1-1; V: TRBV4-2; D: TRBD1; DNA: TGTGCCAGCAGCCTAGGGGACAGGGGGGTCAAATGGAACACTGAAGCTTTCTTT; CDR3: CASSLGDRGVKWNTEAFF
J: TRBJ2-5; V: TRBV5-1; D: NA; DNA: TGCGCCAGCAGCTCACTACTCGGGGGGCAAACGGAGACCCAGTACTTC; CDR3: CASSSLLGGQTETQYF
J: TRBJ1-5; V: TRBV7-2; D: NA; DNA: TGTGCCAGCAGCTCCCCGGGGGGGACAAGCGCGTATCAGCCCCAGCATTTT; CDR3: CASSSPGGTSAYQPQHF
J: TRBJ1-5; V: TRBV7-2; D: NA; DNA: TGTGCCAGCAGCGCGATGGGGGGGAATCAGCCCCAGCATTTT; CDR3: CASSAMGGNQPQHF
J: TRBJ1-6; V: TRBV2; D: NA; DNA: TGTGCCAGCAGTCGCACAGTTCAGGGTTCACCCCTCCACTTT; CDR3: CASSRTVQGSPLHF
J: TRBJ2-2; V: TRBV10-3; D: NA; DNA: TGTGCCATCAGTGGGACTCCCACCGGGGAGCTGTTTTTT; CDR3: CAISGTPTGELFF
J: TRBJ2-2; V: TRBV7-2; D: TRBD1; DNA: TGTGCCAGCAGGGGACAGGGGGGCTACACCGGGGAGCTGTTTTTT; CDR3: CASRGQGGYTGELFF
J: TRBJ2-6; V: TRBV18; D: NA; DNA: TGTGCCAGCTCGGGCTCTGGGGCCAACGTCCTGACTTTC; CDR3: CASSGSGANVLTF
J: TRBJ1-5; V: TRBV21-1; D: NA; DNA: TGTGCCAGCAGCACAGGCCCTATTAACGATCAGCCCCAGCATTTT; CDR3: CASSTGPINDQPQHF
J: TRBJ1-4; V: TRBV7-2; D: NA; DNA: TGTGCCAGCAGCGCGCGGGGGGCGAGGGTCGAAAAACTGTTTTTT; CDR3: CASSARGARVEKLFF
J: TRBJ2-3; V: TRBV7-3; D: NA; DNA: TGTGCCAGCAGCTCCCCGGGGGTACAGGTGGCAGGGAATACGCAGTATTTT; CDR3: CASSSPGVQVAGNTQYF
J: TRBJ1-5; V: TRBV30; D: NA; DNA: TGTGCCTGGAGTGTAGAGGGGGTTTTGTCTCAGCCCCAGCATTTT; CDR3: CAWSVEGVLSQPQHF